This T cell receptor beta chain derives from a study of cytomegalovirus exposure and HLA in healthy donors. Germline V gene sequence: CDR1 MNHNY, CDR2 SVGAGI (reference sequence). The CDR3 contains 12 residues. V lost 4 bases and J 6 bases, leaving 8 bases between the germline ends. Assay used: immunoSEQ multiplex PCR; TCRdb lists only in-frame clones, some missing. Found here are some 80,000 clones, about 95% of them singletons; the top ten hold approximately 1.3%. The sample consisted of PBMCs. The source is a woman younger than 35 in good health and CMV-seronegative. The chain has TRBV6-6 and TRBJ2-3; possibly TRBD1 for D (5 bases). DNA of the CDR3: TGTGCCAGCAGTTTAAACAGGGATACGCAGTATTTT. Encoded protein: CASSLNRDTQYF.